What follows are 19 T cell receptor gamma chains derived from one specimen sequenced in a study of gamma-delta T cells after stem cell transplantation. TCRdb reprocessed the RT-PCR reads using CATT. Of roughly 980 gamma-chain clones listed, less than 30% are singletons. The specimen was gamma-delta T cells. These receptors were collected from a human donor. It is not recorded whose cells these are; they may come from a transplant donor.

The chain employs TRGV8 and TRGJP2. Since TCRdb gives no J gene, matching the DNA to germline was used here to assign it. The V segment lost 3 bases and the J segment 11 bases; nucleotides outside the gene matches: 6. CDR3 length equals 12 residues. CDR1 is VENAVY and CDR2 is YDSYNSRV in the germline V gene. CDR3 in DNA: TGTGCCACCTGGGATTTGGACTGGATCAAGACGTTT. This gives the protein CATWDLDWIKTF.

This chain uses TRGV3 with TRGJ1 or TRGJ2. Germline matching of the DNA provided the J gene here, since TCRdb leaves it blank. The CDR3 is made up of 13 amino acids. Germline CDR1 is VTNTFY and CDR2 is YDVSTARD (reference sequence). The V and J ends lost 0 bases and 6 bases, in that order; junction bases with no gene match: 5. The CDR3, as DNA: TGTGCCACCTGGGACAGGGGCTCTTATAAGAAACTCTTT. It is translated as CATWDRGSYKKLF.

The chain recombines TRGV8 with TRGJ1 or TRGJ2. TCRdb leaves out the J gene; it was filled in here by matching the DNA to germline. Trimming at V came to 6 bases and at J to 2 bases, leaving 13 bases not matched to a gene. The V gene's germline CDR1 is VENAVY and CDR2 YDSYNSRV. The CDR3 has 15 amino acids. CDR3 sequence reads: CATWTYRRDYYKKLF. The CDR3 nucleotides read TGTGCCACCTGGACCTACCGGCGGGATTATTATAAGAAACTCTTT.

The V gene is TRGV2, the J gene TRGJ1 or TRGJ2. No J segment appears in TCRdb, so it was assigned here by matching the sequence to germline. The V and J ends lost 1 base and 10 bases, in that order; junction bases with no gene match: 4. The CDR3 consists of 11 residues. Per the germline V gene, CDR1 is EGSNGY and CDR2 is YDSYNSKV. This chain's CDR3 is CATWDGGKKLF. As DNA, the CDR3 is TGTGCCACCTGGGACGGAGGGAAGAAACTCTTT.

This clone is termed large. CDR3 in amino acids: CATWDRLYKKLF. The CDR3 DNA sequence: TGTGCCACCTGGGACAGGCTTTATAAGAAACTCTTT. The V and J genes are TRGV2 and TRGJ1 or TRGJ2. No J gene was available from TCRdb, and it was assigned here by a germline match of the DNA. CDR3 length equals 12 residues. The V gene's germline CDR1 is EGSNGY and CDR2 YDSYNSKV. V shed 3 bases, J shed 6 bases, and the junction held 5 bases outside the gene matches.

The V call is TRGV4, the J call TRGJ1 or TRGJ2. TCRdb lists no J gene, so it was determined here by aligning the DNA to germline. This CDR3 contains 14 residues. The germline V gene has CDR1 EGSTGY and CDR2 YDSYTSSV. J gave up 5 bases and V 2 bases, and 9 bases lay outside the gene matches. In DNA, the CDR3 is TGTGCCACCTGGGATGTTACACCGGATTATAAGAAACTCTTT. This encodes CATWDVTPDYKKLF.

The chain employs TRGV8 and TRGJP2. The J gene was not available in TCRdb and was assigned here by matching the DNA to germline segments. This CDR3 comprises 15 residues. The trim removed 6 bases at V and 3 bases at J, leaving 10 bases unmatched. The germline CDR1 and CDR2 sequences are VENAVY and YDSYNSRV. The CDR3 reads CATWTLEGSDWIKTF. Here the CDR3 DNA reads TGTGCCACCTGGACCCTCGAGGGTAGTGATTGGATCAAGACGTTT.

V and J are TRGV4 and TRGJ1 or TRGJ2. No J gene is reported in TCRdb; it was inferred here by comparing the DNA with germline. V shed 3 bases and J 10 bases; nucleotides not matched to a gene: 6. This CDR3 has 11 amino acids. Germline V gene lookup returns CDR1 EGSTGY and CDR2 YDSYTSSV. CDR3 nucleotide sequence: TGTGCCACCTGGGATAGAAGCAAGAAACTCTTT. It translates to CATWDRSKKLF.

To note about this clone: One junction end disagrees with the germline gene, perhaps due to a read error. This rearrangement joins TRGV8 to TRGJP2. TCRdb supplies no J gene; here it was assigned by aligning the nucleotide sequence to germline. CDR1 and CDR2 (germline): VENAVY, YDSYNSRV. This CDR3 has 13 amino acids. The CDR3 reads CATWDSRDWIKTF. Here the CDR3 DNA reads TGTGCCACCTGGGATAGTCGTGATTGGATCAAGACGTTT.

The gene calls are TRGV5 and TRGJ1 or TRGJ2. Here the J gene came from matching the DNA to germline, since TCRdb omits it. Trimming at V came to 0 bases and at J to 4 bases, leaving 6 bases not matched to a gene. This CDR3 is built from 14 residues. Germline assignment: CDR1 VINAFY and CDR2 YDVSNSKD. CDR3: CATWDRLWYYKKLF. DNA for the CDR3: TGTGCCACCTGGGACAGGCTTTGGTATTATAAGAAACTCTTT.

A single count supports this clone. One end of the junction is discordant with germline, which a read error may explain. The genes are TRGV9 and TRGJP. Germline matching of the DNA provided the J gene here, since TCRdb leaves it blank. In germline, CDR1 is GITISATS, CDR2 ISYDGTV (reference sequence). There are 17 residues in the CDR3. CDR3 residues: CALREVSQELGKKIKVF. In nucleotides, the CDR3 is TGTGCCTTGCGGGAGGTGTCCCAAGAGTTGGGCAAAAAAATCAAGGTATTT.

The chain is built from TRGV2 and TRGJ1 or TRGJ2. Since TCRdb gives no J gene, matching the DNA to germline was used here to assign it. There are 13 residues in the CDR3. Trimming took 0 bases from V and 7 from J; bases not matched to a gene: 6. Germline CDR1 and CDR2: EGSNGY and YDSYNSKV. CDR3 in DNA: TGTGCCACCTGGGACGGGCCTCAATATAAGAAACTCTTT. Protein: CATWDGPQYKKLF.

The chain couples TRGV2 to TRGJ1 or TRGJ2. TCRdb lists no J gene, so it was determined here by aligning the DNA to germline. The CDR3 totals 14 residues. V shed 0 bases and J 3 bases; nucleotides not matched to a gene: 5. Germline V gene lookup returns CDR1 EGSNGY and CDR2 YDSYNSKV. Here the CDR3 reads CATWDGLRYYKKLF. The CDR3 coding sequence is TGTGCCACCTGGGACGGGCTCCGTTATTATAAGAAACTCTTT.

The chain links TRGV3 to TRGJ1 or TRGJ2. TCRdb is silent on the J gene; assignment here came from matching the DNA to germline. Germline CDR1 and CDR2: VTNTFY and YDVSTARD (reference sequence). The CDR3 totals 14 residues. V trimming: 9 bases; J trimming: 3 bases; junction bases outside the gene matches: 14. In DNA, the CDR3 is TGTGCCACCGAGCCGGGCTTAGGTTATTATAAGAAACTCTTT. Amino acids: CATEPGLGYYKKLF.

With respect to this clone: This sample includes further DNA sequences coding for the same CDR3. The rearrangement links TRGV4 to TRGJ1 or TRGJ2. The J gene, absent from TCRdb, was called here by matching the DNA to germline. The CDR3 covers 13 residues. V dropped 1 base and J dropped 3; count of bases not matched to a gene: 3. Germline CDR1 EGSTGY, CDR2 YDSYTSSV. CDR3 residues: CATWDGPYYKKLF. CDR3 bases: TGTGCCACCTGGGATGGACCTTATTATAAGAAACTCTTT.

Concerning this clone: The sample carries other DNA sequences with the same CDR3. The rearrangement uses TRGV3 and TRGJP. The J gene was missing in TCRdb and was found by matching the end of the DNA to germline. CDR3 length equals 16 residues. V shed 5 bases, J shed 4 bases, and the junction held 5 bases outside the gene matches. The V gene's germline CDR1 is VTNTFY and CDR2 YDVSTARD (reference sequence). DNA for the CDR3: TGTGCCACCTGGGTAACTCAAGAGTTGGGCAAAAAAATCAAGGTATTT. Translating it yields CATWVTQELGKKIKVF.

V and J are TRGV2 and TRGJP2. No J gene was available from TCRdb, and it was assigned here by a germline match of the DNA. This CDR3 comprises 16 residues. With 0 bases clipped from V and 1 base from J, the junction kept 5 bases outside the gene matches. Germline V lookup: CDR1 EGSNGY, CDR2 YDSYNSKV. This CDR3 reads CATWDGPGSSDWIKTF. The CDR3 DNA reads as TGTGCCACCTGGGACGGGCCTGGTAGTAGTGATTGGATCAAGACGTTT.

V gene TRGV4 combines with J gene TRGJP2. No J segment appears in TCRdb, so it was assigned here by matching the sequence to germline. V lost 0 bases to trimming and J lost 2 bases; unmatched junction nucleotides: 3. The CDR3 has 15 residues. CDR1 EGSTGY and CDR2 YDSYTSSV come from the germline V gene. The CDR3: CATWDGFSSDWIKTF. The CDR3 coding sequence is TGTGCCACCTGGGATGGGTTCAGTAGTGATTGGATCAAGACGTTT.

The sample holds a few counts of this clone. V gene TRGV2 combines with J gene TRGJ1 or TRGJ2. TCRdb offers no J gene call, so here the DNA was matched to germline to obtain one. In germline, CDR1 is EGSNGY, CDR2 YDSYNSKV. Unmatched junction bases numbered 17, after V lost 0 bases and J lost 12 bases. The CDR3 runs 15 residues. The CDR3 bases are TGTGCCACCTGGGACGGGCAAGGTATGGGAATAAGGAAACTCTTT. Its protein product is CATWDGQGMGIRKLF.